These 14 T cell receptor beta chains came from one sample sequenced in a study of blood T cell repertoires in COVID-19 (dated by TCRdb to about 2020). Library preparation employed the immunoSEQ multiplex PCR assay. The clones in this table, taken by TCRdb from immuneACCESS, are in-frame only. Not every clone is retained; where verified, under half of the shortfall comes from an unresolved V gene, and the cause of the rest is unknown. The sample contains hundreds of thousands of clones, 75% to 90% of them found a single time. The ten largest account for roughly 1.1% of the sample. The source material was PBMCs or T cells enriched from blood (not recorded which). All receptors derive from a man between 25 and 39 years old who had recovered from COVID-19.

The CDR3 reads CASSLGSGTTYNEQFF. The CDR3, as DNA: TGTGCCAGCAGCCTAGGATCGGGAACCACCTACAATGAGCAGTTCTTC. The V call is TRBV7-2, the J call TRBJ2-1; D is possibly TRBD2 (5 bases). The V end was cut by 5 bases, the J end by 2 bases, with 16 bases between. Germline V lookup: CDR1 SGHTA, CDR2 FQGNSA. The CDR3 is 16 amino acids.

The chain links TRBV19 to TRBJ2-7; D is perhaps TRBD1 (5 bases). CDR1 and CDR2 (germline): LNHDA, SQIVND (reference sequence). This CDR3 is 11 amino acids long. Trimming left V 6 bases short and J 5 bases short, with 8 bases between. CDR3: CASRGVHEQYF. CDR3 coding DNA: TGTGCCAGTAGAGGGGTCCACGAGCAGTACTTC.

The DNA for the CDR3 is TGTGCCAGTAGTATGGAACAGATCTATGGCTACACCTTC. Its translation is CASSMEQIYGYTF. This chain connects TRBV19 to TRBJ1-2; D call uncertain. From germline, CDR1 is LNHDA and CDR2 SQIVND (reference sequence). The CDR3 contains 13 residues. Trimming pared 3 bases from V and 4 bases from J, leaving 9 bases between.

The V gene is TRBV28, the J gene TRBJ2-7; maybe TRBD2 (7 bases). CDR3 length: 15 amino acids. Germline V gives CDR1 MDHEN, CDR2 SYDVKM. V was cut by 5 bases and J by 3 bases, with 17 bases left in between. The CDR3 loop is CASSAASGTFYEQYF. In nucleotides, the CDR3 is TGTGCCAGCAGTGCCGCCAGCGGGACATTCTACGAGCAGTACTTC.

The chain combines TRBV29-1 with TRBJ2-3; 10 bases align to TRBD2. CDR1 SQVTM and CDR2 ANQGSEA come from the germline V gene. The CDR3 contains 16 residues. Trimming at V came to 4 bases and at J to 0 bases, leaving 7 bases not matched to a gene. The CDR3 DNA is TGCAGCGTTGCCGGACTAGCGGAAACTAGCACAGATACGCAGTATTTT. Translation: CSVAGLAETSTDTQYF.

This sequence joins TRBV5-1 and TRBJ1-1, with D perhaps matching TRBD1 (5 bases). V lost 4 bases and J 4 bases, leaving 17 bases between the germline ends. Germline-derived CDR1 and CDR2 are SGHRS and YFSETQ. The CDR3 is made up of 15 amino acids. The DNA for the CDR3 is TGCGCCAGCAGCCCAAAAACGACAGATTCCACTGAAGCTTTCTTT. Translated: CASSPKTTDSTEAFF. Based on the CDR3 plus reference TRBV5-1 and TRBJ1-1, the full variable domain is KAGVTQTPRYLIKTRGQQVTLSCSPISGHRSVSWYQQTPGQGLQFLFEYFSETQRNKGNFPGRFSGRQFSNSRSEMNVSTLELGDSALYLCASSPKTTDSTEAFFGQGTRLTVV.

J is TRBJ1-2 and V is TRBV7-2, with D perhaps TRBD1 (5 bases). Germline-derived CDR1 and CDR2 are SGHTA and FQGNSA. The CDR3 is 13 amino acids. Trimming removed 3 bases from V and 3 bases from J, with 8 bases in between. CDR3 in DNA: TGTGCCAGCAGCTTTGGGGCTCACTATGGCTACACCTTC. Amino acid sequence: CASSFGAHYGYTF.

The V and J genes are TRBV4-1 and TRBJ1-2; D may be TRBD1 (6 bases). Germline V gene data show CDR1 as MGHRA and CDR2 as YSYEKL. The CDR3 runs 15 residues. Trimming stripped 1 base from V and 7 bases from J, with 16 bases between. CDR3 amino acids: CASSQVPGEKVGYTF. The CDR3 DNA follows: TGCGCCAGCAGCCAAGTGCCAGGGGAGAAGGTTGGCTACACCTTC.

The rearrangement links TRBV7-9 to TRBJ2-2; D ambiguous. CDR3 size: 14 residues. Germline V gives CDR1 SEHNR, CDR2 FQNEAQ (reference sequence). Trimming stripped 8 bases from V and 3 bases from J, with 13 bases between. Written as DNA, the CDR3 is TGTGCCAGCTCACCGGAGATCGACACCGGGGAGCTGTTTTTT. It translates to CASSPEIDTGELFF.

V is TRBV7-9 and J is TRBJ1-6; TRBD1 is a possible D gene (5 bases). The CDR3 runs to 16 residues. CDR1 and CDR2 from the germline V gene are SEHNR and FQNEAQ (reference sequence). Trimming removed 5 bases at V and 6 bases at J, with 17 bases between. CDR3 in amino acids: CASSPYGQGGNSPLHF. The CDR3 DNA reads as TGTGCCAGCAGCCCATACGGACAAGGTGGTAATTCACCCCTCCACTTT.

The gene calls are TRBV18 and TRBJ1-1; a weak D match, TRBD1 (5 bases). This CDR3 region has 12 residues. The germline gives CDR1 KGHSH, CDR2 LQKENI. V shed 6 bases and J shed 6 bases, with 11 bases lying between them. CDR3 loop: CASSLEGAEAFF. For the CDR3, the DNA is TGTGCCAGCTCGCTGGAAGGGGCTGAAGCTTTCTTT.

The chain carries TRBV10-3 and TRBJ2-1; the D is unclear. This CDR3 spans 12 amino acids. Germline values: CDR1 ENHRY, CDR2 SYGVKD. Trimming cost V 0 bases and J 9 bases, with 6 bases left between them. The CDR3 here is CAISESTGEQFF. The CDR3 DNA is TGTGCCATCAGTGAGTCGACTGGTGAGCAGTTCTTC.

V is TRBV29-1 and J is TRBJ2-7, with D unresolved. CDR1 and CDR2 from the germline V gene are SQVTM and ANQGSEA. The CDR3 extends over 11 amino acids. Trimming pared 4 bases from V and 2 bases from J, leaving 6 bases between. The CDR3 nucleotides read TGCAGCGTTGGGTCGGCCTACGAGCAGTACTTC. This codes for CSVGSAYEQYF.

A few counts support this clone. V usage is TRBV11-2 and J usage is TRBJ2-1; 7 bases map to TRBD2. The CDR3 consists of 16 residues. Germline V gene data show CDR1 as SGHAT and CDR2 as FQNNGV. J lost 7 bases, V lost 1 base, and 10 bases had no gene match. The DNA for the CDR3 is TGTGCCAGCAGCTTAGGGCGGGGCGGGAGATTGAATGAGCAGTTCTTC. Translation: CASSLGRGGRLNEQFF.